Listed below are T cell receptor beta chains from one sample, sequenced in a study of T cell repertoires in cytomegalovirus infection. One entry per CDR3 protein, called by TCRdb with MiXCR from the reads. Found here are roughly 350,000 distinct CDR3 sequences, about 35% of them singletons; the top ten hold less than 15%. These receptors' targets are unknown. This specimen was cultured PBMCs, taken from culture after CMV antigen stimulation. The source of these receptors is a human donor in good health (CMV status not recorded). Some clones in this sample may be carry-over from other donors' samples. Both conserved end residues are part of each CDR3. The D gene is left open where the match is weak. Some rows mark clone size as missing; the rest say once, few, many or name a class of expanded clone.

CDR3 protein	CDR3 DNA	J gene	V gene	D gene	clone size
CSARASGRNEQFF	TGCAGTGCTAGGGCTAGCGGCCGCAATGAGCAGTTCTTC	TRBJ2-1	TRBV20-1	TRBD2	NA
CASSPRGEGGEKLFF	TGCGCCAGCAGCCCACGGGGGGAAGGGGGTGAAAAACTGTTTTTT	TRBJ1-4	TRBV4-3	NA	NA
CASSLGGTVQETQYF	TGTGCCAGCAGCTTAGGCGGGACGGTCCAAGAGACCCAGTACTTC	TRBJ2-5	TRBV7-2	NA	many
CASSQDAGLRVNTEAFF	TGCGCCAGCAGCCAAGATGCGGGCCTTAGAGTGAACACTGAAGCTTTCTTT	TRBJ1-1	TRBV4-1	NA	many
CASSSSGSEETQYF	TGTGCCAGCAGCTCTAGCGGGAGTGAGGAGACCCAGTACTTC	TRBJ2-5	TRBV7-9	TRBD2	NA
CASSSGIFQTEAFF	TGTGCCAGTAGTTCCGGGATATTTCAAACTGAAGCTTTCTTT	TRBJ1-1	TRBV19	NA	NA
CASTPTNTGELFF	TGTGCCAGTACCCCAACGAACACCGGGGAGCTGTTTTTT	TRBJ2-2	TRBV19	NA	NA
CAGGPTANTGELFF	TGTGCAGGCGGTCCGACGGCGAACACCGGGGAGCTGTTTTTT	TRBJ2-2	TRBV5-4	NA	NA
CSARVPQRGGIGFF	TGCAGTGCTAGAGTTCCTCAAAGGGGCGGAATCGGTTTCTTT	TRBJ1-1	TRBV20-1	NA	NA
CASSLLGENRGFETQYF	TGTGCCAGCAGCTTACTTGGCGAAAACAGGGGTTTCGAGACCCAGTACTTC	TRBJ2-5	TRBV7-2	TRBD1	few
CASSYALQGNLRSTIYF	TGCGCCAGCAGCTACGCCCTTCAGGGGAACCTTCGGAGCACCATATATTTT	TRBJ1-3	TRBV4-1	NA	NA
CASSIAGTGNNEQFF	TGTGCCAGTAGTATAGCAGGGACAGGTAACAATGAGCAGTTCTTC	TRBJ2-1	TRBV19	TRBD1	NA
CASRGGTDTQYF	TGTGCCAGCAGGGGGGGAACAGATACGCAGTATTTT	TRBJ2-3	TRBV6-1	NA	NA
CASSFRTGYEQYF	TGTGCCAGCAGTTTCCGGACAGGCTACGAGCAGTACTTC	TRBJ2-7	TRBV12-3/TRBV12-4	TRBD1	many
CASNIAGSYNEQFF	TGTGCCAGTAACATAGCGGGATCCTACAATGAGCAGTTCTTC	TRBJ2-1	TRBV19	TRBD2	NA
CASSLAGIRAYEQYF	TGTGCCAGCAGCTTAGCAGGGATCAGGGCCTACGAGCAGTACTTC	TRBJ2-7	TRBV7-9	NA	NA
CASSLPWTNTGELFF	TGTGCCAGCAGCTTGCCCTGGACGAACACCGGGGAGCTGTTTTTT	TRBJ2-2	TRBV11-3	NA	NA
CASCLATSPYEQYF	TGTGCCAGCTGCCTCGCGACTAGCCCTTACGAGCAGTACTTC	TRBJ2-7	TRBV28	TRBD2	few
CASSIDQKAGHF	TGTGCCAGTAGTATAGACCAAAAAGCGGGTCACTTT	TRBJ1-1	TRBV19	NA	NA
CATSAQVNQPQHF	TGTGCCACCAGCGCACAGGTGAATCAGCCCCAGCATTTT	TRBJ1-5	TRBV24-1	NA	NA
CASGLVPGFARRYNEQFF	TGTGCTAGTGGTTTGGTACCGGGCTTCGCCCGACGCTACAATGAGCAGTTCTTC	TRBJ2-1	TRBV12-5	NA	NA
CASRQGLETYEQYF	TGTGCCAGCAGACAGGGTCTGGAGACCTACGAGCAGTACTTC	TRBJ2-7	TRBV6-2/TRBV6-3	NA	few
CSVLDGTGALYEQYF	TGCAGTGTTCTTGATGGGACAGGGGCTTTATACGAGCAGTACTTC	TRBJ2-7	TRBV20-1	TRBD1	NA
CASSFRGAGELFF	TGTGCCAGCAGTTTTCGTGGCGCCGGGGAGCTGTTTTTT	TRBJ2-2	TRBV12-3/TRBV12-4	NA	few
CATSDKSGRANNEQFF	TGTGCCACCAGTGACAAGAGCGGGAGGGCTAACAATGAGCAGTTCTTC	TRBJ2-1	TRBV24-1	TRBD2	NA
CASSLNNRDGYTF	TGTGCCAGCAGCTTAAATAATCGGGATGGCTACACCTTC	TRBJ1-2	TRBV7-9	NA	few
CASRSAGAGNEQFF	TGTGCCAGCAGGTCAGCGGGAGCGGGCAATGAGCAGTTCTTC	TRBJ2-1	TRBV7-9	TRBD2	NA
CASSLGLTSGGQETQYF	TGTGCCAGCAGCTTAGGCTTGACTAGCGGGGGGCAAGAGACCCAGTACTTC	TRBJ2-5	TRBV7-2	TRBD2	NA
CASSYSPRNTEAFF	TGTGCCAGCAGTTACTCCCCGAGGAACACTGAAGCTTTCTTT	TRBJ1-1	TRBV6-1	NA	few
CASSNPLGRGETQYF	TGTGCCAGCAGCAATCCCCTGGGGAGGGGAGAGACCCAGTACTTC	TRBJ2-5	TRBV7-8	TRBD2	few
CASSPTNLWREVGEQFF	TGTGCCAGCAGTCCCACTAATCTATGGCGGGAGGTCGGGGAGCAGTTCTTC	TRBJ2-1	TRBV7-2	TRBD2	few
CASSQERVGASGNRYEQYF	TGCGCCAGCAGCCAAGAACGAGTCGGGGCTAGCGGGAACCGCTACGAGCAGTACTTC	TRBJ2-7	TRBV4-1	TRBD2	few
CSARETSGRGETQYF	TGCAGTGCTAGAGAAACTAGCGGGAGGGGAGAGACCCAGTACTTC	TRBJ2-5	TRBV20-1	TRBD2	few
CASSQVAADEQFF	TGCGCCAGCAGCCAAGTCGCGGCGGATGAGCAGTTCTTC	TRBJ2-1	TRBV4-1	NA	many
CASGPIRNEKLFF	TGTGCCAGCGGGCCGATTAGGAATGAAAAACTGTTTTTT	TRBJ1-4	TRBV12-3/TRBV12-4	NA	NA
CATTHGEEANSPLHF	TGTGCCACCACGCACGGCGAAGAGGCAAATTCACCCCTCCACTTT	TRBJ1-6	TRBV6-2/TRBV6-3	NA	NA
CASSANRGPNTEAFF	TGTGCCAGCAGCGCAAACAGGGGGCCGAACACTGAAGCTTTCTTT	TRBJ1-1	TRBV7-2	TRBD1	many
CASSAPDRRDIQYF	TGTGCCAGCAGCGCTCCGGACAGAAGGGACATTCAGTACTTC	TRBJ2-4	TRBV7-2	NA	NA
CASSANLAYNEQFF	TGTGCCAGCAGCGCCAACTTGGCTTACAATGAGCAGTTCTTC	TRBJ2-1	TRBV11-3	NA	few
CASSHYRGTSGSSTYEQYF	TGTGCCAGCAGTCACTACCGCGGGACTAGCGGGAGTAGTACCTACGAGCAGTACTTC	TRBJ2-7	TRBV12-3/TRBV12-4	TRBD2	NA
CASNPGTAVNSPLHF	TGTGCCAGTAACCCCGGGACGGCAGTCAATTCACCCCTCCACTTT	TRBJ1-6	TRBV19	NA	few